The T cell receptor (beta chain) under discussion was sequenced for a study of siplizumab effects on memory and regulatory T cells. Across the whole study: Mixed lymphocyte reactions came in pairs, receiving siplizumab at roughly 1 ug/mL or receiving no drug.

A note on this clone: What it binds is not known.

Generated by immunoSEQ multiplex PCR, the TCRdb table keeps only in-frame clones and is missing some. The sample records 10,000 to 15,000 clones, around 45% being singletons. Cocultured for roughly 6 days at 37°C were the mixed lymphocyte reaction cells. Responder PBMCs underwent CFSE labelling, stimulator PBMCs underwent Violet Dye labelling, and both were mixed at 1:1. The V and J ends lost 4 bases and 1 base respectively, with 11 bases between them. The CDR3 consists of 14 residues. Germline CDR1 is LGHNA and CDR2 is YNFKEQ. Study observations and caveats: Naive versus memory phenotype went unassigned for roughly 75-95% of proliferating CD4+ or CD8+ clones. Naive T cells looked more diverse than memory cells, and they looked like major contributors to the alloresponse.

V is TRBV4-2 and J is TRBJ2-7; D uncertain. Input material: CFSE-low (dividing) CD8+ T cells sorted from an allogeneic mixed lymphocyte reaction. The origin of this receptor is a human donor in good health; the cells came from an allogeneic mixed lymphocyte reaction. Some clones in this sample may be carry-over from other donors' samples. The CDR3 here is CASSLAGPSYEQYF. In DNA, the CDR3 is TGTGCCAGCAGCCTCGCAGGCCCTTCCTACGAGCAGTACTTC.